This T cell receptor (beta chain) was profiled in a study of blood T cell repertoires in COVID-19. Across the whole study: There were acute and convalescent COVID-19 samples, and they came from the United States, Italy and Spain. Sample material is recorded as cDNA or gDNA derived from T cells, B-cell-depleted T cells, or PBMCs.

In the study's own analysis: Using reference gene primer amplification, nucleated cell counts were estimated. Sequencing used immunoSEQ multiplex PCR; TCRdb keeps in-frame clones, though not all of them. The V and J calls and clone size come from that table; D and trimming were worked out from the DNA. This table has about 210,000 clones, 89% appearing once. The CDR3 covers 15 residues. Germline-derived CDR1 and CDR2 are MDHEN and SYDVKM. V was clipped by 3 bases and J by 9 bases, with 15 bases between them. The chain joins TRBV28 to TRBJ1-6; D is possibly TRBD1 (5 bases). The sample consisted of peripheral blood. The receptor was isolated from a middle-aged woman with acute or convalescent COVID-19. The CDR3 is CASSFQRRTFSPLHF. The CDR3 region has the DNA TGTGCCAGCAGTTTTCAGAGACGGACATTTTCACCCCTCCACTTT.